Only a few counts were recorded for the clone carrying this T cell receptor (beta chain). This entry belongs to a study of shared clonotypes between healthy human individuals. Background on the study: Aged 18 to 49, the donors were a couple of women and a few men.

CDR3 length: 15 amino acids. Trimming removed 5 bases at V and 0 bases at J, with 10 bases between. Germline V gene data show CDR1 as SGHVS and CDR2 as FNYEAQ. Deep was the level at which the assay was run. The data were produced by immunoSEQ multiplex PCR, yet TCRdb's version contains in-frame clones alone and is incomplete. The table has about 1 million clones, around 74% seen once. This clonotype originated in a man aged 18 to 29 in good health. The specimen sequenced was memory CD4+ T cells sorted from blood. Subset defined: CD45RA-negative fraction. V and J are TRBV7-6 and TRBJ1-4; maybe TRBD1 (6 bases). CDR3 DNA: TGTGCCAGCAGCCTGAGGACAGCAACTAATGAAAAACTGTTTTTT. Translated: CASSLRTATNEKLFF.